The 18 T cell receptor beta chains in this list originate from one sample, sequenced in a study of blood T cell repertoires in COVID-19. Sequencing used immunoSEQ multiplex PCR; TCRdb keeps in-frame clones, though not all of them. The data contain some 330,000 clones, over 75% of them seen just once; the ten biggest clones take up over 4.5%. The specimen sequenced was PBMCs or T cells enriched from blood (not recorded which). These receptors all come from a man aged 25-45 years who had recovered from COVID-19.

The chain employs TRBV7-9 and TRBJ2-1; TRBD2 matches at 11 bases. V shed 5 bases and J 7 bases; nucleotides not matched to a gene: 7. Germline V gene lookup returns CDR1 SEHNR and CDR2 FQNEAQ (reference sequence). This CDR3 is 15 amino acids long. The CDR3 loop is CASSAGLADDNEQFF. The CDR3 region has the DNA TGTGCCAGCAGCGCGGGACTAGCGGACGATAATGAGCAGTTCTTC.

The gene calls are TRBV2 and TRBJ1-2, with 8 bases lining up with TRBD1. Per germline, CDR1 SNHLY and CDR2 FYNNEI. Trimming took 6 bases from V and 1 from J; bases not matched to a gene: 4. The CDR3 covers 14 residues. CDR3 nucleotide sequence: TGTGCCAGCAGCGGACAGGGAGTTAACTATGGCTACACCTTC. Encoded protein: CASSGQGVNYGYTF.

The chain combines TRBV20-1 with TRBJ1-2; no reliable D call. The CDR3 spans 14 residues. Germline V gene sequence: CDR1 DFQATT, CDR2 SNEGSKA (reference sequence). Trimming stripped 4 bases from V and 0 bases from J, with 12 bases between. CDR3 protein: CSAIEHRANYGYTF. The DNA of the CDR3 is TGCAGTGCTATTGAACACCGTGCTAACTATGGCTACACCTTC.

This rearrangement joins TRBV7-6 to TRBJ1-4; 7 bases match TRBD1. Unmatched junction bases numbered 6, after V lost 1 base and J lost 4 bases. Per germline, CDR1 SGHVS and CDR2 FNYEAQ. This CDR3 is built from 16 residues. CDR3 in amino acids: CASSLGDRSFNEKLFF. Here the CDR3 DNA reads TGTGCCAGCAGCTTAGGGGACAGAAGTTTTAATGAAAAACTGTTTTTT.

CDR3 sequence reads: CASTLRGGLEQYF. In nucleotides, the CDR3 is TGTGCCAGCACTCTGAGGGGGGGCCTCGAGCAGTACTTC. This chain uses TRBV6-5 with TRBJ2-7, with D possibly TRBD2 on 7 matching bases. Trimming left V 7 bases short and J 6 bases short, with 16 bases between. The germline V gene has CDR1 MNHEY and CDR2 SVGAGI. The CDR3 runs to 13 residues.

The chain has TRBV27 and TRBJ1-5; 9 nucleotides agree with TRBD1. The CDR3 sequence is 14 residues long. In germline, CDR1 is MNHEY, CDR2 SMNVEV (reference sequence). V trimming: 8 bases; J trimming: 1 base; junction bases outside the gene matches: 3. The CDR3 DNA sequence: TGTGCCAGCGGGGGACAGGGAAGCAATCAGCCCCAGCATTTT. This encodes CASGGQGSNQPQHF.

The chain links TRBV5-6 to TRBJ1-1; 7 bases match TRBD1. V shed 4 bases, J shed 4 bases, and the junction held 7 bases outside the gene matches. Germline CDR1 and CDR2: SGHDT and YYEEEE. The CDR3 contains 14 residues. The CDR3 region has the DNA TGTGCCAGCAGCCAGGGGGGAGGAAGCACTGAAGCTTTCTTT. This encodes CASSQGGGSTEAFF.

The genes are TRBV5-1 and TRBJ2-7; D remains ambiguous. The germline V gene encodes CDR1 SGHRS and CDR2 YFSETQ. Trimming removed 4 bases from V and 6 bases from J, with 17 bases in between. CDR3 length: 14 amino acids. The CDR3 coding sequence is TGCGCCAGCAGCCCGTTAAGGAACCCGGGCGAGCAGTACTTC. Its translation: CASSPLRNPGEQYF.

The chain couples TRBV7-9 to TRBJ2-7, with 8 nucleotides matching TRBD2. Trimming cost V 0 bases and J 0 bases; bases outside gene matches: 4. The CDR3 covers 16 residues. CDR1 is SEHNR and CDR2 is FQNEAQ in the germline V gene (reference sequence). This CDR3 is CASSLAAGGSSYEQYF. As DNA, the CDR3 is TGTGCCAGCAGCTTAGCCGCGGGGGGCTCCTCCTACGAGCAGTACTTC.

The chain uses TRBV15 and TRBJ1-2, with D perhaps TRBD1 (6 bases). Germline V gene lookup returns CDR1 LNHNV and CDR2 YYDKDF (reference sequence). Deletions cut 0 bases from V and 2 bases from J, with 10 bases between. This CDR3 spans 15 amino acids. The DNA for the CDR3 is TGTGCCACCAGCAGAGACAACAGGGAGAACTATGGCTACACCTTC. The encoded protein is CATSRDNRENYGYTF.

The chain recombines TRBV24-1 with TRBJ1-2; D ambiguous. CDR3 size: 13 residues. The V end lost 3 bases, the J end lost 4 bases, and 8 bases lay between the germline ends. Germline V CDR1 and CDR2: KGHDR, SFDVKD. The CDR3 coding sequence is TGTGCCACCAGTGATGGAGGGTCCTATGGCTACACCTTC. It translates to CATSDGGSYGYTF.

CDR3 in DNA: TGTGCCAGCAGTTACACTACGAGCTCCTACAATGAGCAGTTCTTC. It is translated as CASSYTTSSYNEQFF. The chain carries TRBV6-5 and TRBJ2-1, with D unclear. Germline CDR1 is MNHEY and CDR2 is SVGAGI. The V end was cut by 2 bases, the J end by 0 bases, with 8 bases between. CDR3 length equals 15 residues.

The chain uses TRBV27 and TRBJ1-6; possible D gene TRBD1, 5 bases. V was shortened by 2 bases and J by 10 bases, with 12 bases between the two germline ends. This CDR3 is 14 amino acids long. CDR1 is MNHEY, CDR2 SMNVEV, per germline (reference sequence). For the CDR3, the DNA is TGTGCCAGCAGTTTAGGGGGGTATGGGTCACCCCTCCACTTT. It translates to CASSLGGYGSPLHF.

The chain employs TRBV23-1 and TRBJ2-3; 14 positions match TRBD2. TRBV23-1 is sorted into the ORF group, with uncertain function. CDR3 length: 17 amino acids. V was clipped by 2 bases and J by 1 base; unmatched bases: 2. CDR3 loop: CASSQTGLAGGTDTQYF. In DNA, the CDR3 is TGCGCCAGCAGTCAAACGGGACTAGCGGGGGGCACAGATACGCAGTATTTT.

The genes are TRBV5-4 and TRBJ1-1; 7 bases align to TRBD1. Germline V lookup: CDR1 SGHNT, CDR2 YYREEE (reference sequence). V shed 0 bases, J shed 6 bases, and the junction held 5 bases outside the gene matches. There are 14 residues in the CDR3. The CDR3 DNA sequence: TGTGCCAGCAGCTTGGCCAGGGGGGAGGCTGAAGCTTTCTTT. This sequence encodes CASSLARGEAEAFF.

V and J are TRBV6-5 and TRBJ1-6; tentative D call: TRBD1 (5 bases). The CDR3 totals 13 residues. CDR1 and CDR2 (germline): MNHEY, SVGAGI. Trimming removed 9 bases from V and 9 bases from J, with 15 bases in between. The CDR3 reads CASRRGVFSPLHF. CDR3 DNA sequence: TGTGCCAGTCGGAGGGGAGTGTTTTCACCCCTCCACTTT.

In nucleotides, the CDR3 is TGTGCCAGTAGTAGCGACGGGTGGGATGAAAAACTGTTTTTT. Translation gives CASSSDGWDEKLFF. The V and J genes are TRBV19 and TRBJ1-4; no firm D call. This CDR3 has 14 residues. Trimming cost V 4 bases and J 6 bases, with 12 bases left between them. In germline, CDR1 is LNHDA, CDR2 SQIVND (reference sequence). Drawing the rest from reference TRBV19 and TRBJ1-4, the complete variable domain is DGGITQSPKYLFRKEGQNVTLSCEQNLNHDAMYWYRQDPGQGLRLIYYSQIVNDFQKGDIAEGYSVSREKKESFPLTVTSAQKNPTAFYLCASSSDGWDEKLFFGSGTQLSVL.

Only a few counts were recorded for this clone. The V and J genes are TRBV30 and TRBJ1-2; a weak D match, TRBD1 (6 bases). V was cut by 0 bases and J by 5 bases, with 16 bases left in between. Germline V gene data show CDR1 as GTSNPN and CDR2 as SVGIG (reference sequence). The CDR3 covers 15 residues. In DNA, the CDR3 is TGTGCCTGGAGTGTAAGGTCTGGGGGCCGGTATGGCTACACCTTC. It specifies CAWSVRSGGRYGYTF.